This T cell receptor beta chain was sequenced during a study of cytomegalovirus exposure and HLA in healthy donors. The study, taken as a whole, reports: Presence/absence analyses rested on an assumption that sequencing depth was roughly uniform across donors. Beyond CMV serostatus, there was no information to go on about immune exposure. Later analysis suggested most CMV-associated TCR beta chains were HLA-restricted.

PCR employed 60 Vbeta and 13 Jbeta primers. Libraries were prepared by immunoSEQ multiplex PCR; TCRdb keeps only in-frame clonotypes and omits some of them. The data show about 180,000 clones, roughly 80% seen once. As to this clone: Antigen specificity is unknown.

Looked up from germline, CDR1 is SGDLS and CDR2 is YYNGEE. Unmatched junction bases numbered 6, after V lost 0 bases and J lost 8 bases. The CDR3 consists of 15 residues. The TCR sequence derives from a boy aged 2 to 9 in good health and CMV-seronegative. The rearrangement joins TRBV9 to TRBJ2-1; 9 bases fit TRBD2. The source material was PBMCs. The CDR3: CASSVAGTSYDEQFF. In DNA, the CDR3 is TGTGCCAGCAGCGTAGCCGGGACTAGCTATGATGAGCAGTTCTTC.